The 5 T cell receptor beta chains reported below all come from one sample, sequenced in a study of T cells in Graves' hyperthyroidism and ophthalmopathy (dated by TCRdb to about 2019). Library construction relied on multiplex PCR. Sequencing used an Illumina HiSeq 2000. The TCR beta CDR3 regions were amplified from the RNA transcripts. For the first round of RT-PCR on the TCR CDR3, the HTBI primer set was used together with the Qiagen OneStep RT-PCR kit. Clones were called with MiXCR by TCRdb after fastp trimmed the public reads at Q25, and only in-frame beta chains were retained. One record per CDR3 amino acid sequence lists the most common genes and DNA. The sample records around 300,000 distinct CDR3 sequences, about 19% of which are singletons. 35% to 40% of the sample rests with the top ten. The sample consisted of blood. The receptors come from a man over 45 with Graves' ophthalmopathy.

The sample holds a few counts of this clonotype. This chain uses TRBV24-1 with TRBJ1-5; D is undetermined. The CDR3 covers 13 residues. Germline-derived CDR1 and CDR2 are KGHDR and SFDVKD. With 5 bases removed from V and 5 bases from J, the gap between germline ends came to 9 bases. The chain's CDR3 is CATSVGLHQPQHF. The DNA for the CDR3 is TGTGCCACCAGTGTAGGGTTACATCAGCCCCAGCATTTT.

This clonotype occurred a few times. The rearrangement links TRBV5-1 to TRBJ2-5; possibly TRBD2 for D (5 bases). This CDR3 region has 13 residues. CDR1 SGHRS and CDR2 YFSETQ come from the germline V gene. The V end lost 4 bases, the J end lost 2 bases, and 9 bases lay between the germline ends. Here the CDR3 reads CASSVGSQETQYF. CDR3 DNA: TGCGCCAGCAGCGTAGGGAGTCAAGAGACCCAGTACTTC.

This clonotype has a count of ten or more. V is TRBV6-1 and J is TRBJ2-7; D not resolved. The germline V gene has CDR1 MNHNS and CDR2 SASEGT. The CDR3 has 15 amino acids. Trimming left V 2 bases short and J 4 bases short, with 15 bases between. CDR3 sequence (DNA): TGTGCCAGCAGTGAAAGGAAAGGGCCTCGATACGAGCAGTACTTC. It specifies CASSERKGPRYEQYF.

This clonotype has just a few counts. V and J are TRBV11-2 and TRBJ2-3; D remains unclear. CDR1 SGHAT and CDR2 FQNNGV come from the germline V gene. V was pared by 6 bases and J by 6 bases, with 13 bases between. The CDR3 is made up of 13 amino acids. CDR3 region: CASSAYQADTQYF. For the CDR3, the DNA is TGTGCCAGCAGTGCCTACCAAGCCGATACGCAGTATTTT.

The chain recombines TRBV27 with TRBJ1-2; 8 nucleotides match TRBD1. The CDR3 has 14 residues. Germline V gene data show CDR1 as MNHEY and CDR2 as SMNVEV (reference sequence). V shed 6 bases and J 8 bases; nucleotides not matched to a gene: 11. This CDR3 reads CASRDDRQGWGYTF. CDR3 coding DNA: TGTGCCAGCAGAGACGACCGACAGGGGTGGGGCTACACCTTC.